These T cell receptor beta chains were read from a single sample in a study of cytomegalovirus exposure and HLA in healthy donors. Sequencing used immunoSEQ multiplex PCR; TCRdb keeps in-frame clones, though not all of them. The sample includes 80,000 to 95,000 clones. Specimen: PBMCs. The origin of the receptors is a middle-aged man in good health and CMV-seropositive. The CDR3 runs from the conserved cysteine through the conserved F or W. The D gene is left open where the match is weak. The size entry is marked missing in some rows and otherwise reads once, few, many or a size class.

clone size: -; J gene: TRBJ1-2; V gene: TRBV7-6; D gene: -; CDR3 DNA: TGTGCCAGCAGCTCCTCCCCACAGGGTGCCTATGGCTACACCTTC; CDR3 protein: CASSSSPQGAYGYTF
clone size: -; J gene: TRBJ2-3; V gene: TRBV20-1; D gene: -; CDR3 DNA: TGCAGTATAGGCACAGATACGCAGTATTTT; CDR3 protein: CSIGTDTQYF
clone size: -; J gene: TRBJ1-2; V gene: TRBV19; D gene: TRBD1; CDR3 DNA: TGTGCCAGTAGTATAGAAGGGACAGGGCATCATAACTATGGCTACACCTTC; CDR3 protein: CASSIEGTGHHNYGYTF
clone size: -; J gene: TRBJ1-3; V gene: TRBV29-1; D gene: -; CDR3 DNA: TGCAGCGCCCTGCTTAGCCGCTCTGGAAACACCATATATTTT; CDR3 protein: CSALLSRSGNTIYF
clone size: -; J gene: TRBJ1-1; V gene: TRBV5-4; D gene: -; CDR3 DNA: TGTGCCAGCAGCCTCGAGGGGGATTGGGACACTGAAGCTTTCTTT; CDR3 protein: CASSLEGDWDTEAFF
clone size: -; J gene: TRBJ1-1; V gene: TRBV4-2; D gene: TRBD1; CDR3 DNA: TGTGCCAGCAGCCACCATCCAGGGGGCCAGAACACTGAAGCTTTCTTT; CDR3 protein: CASSHHPGGQNTEAFF
clone size: -; J gene: TRBJ2-5; V gene: TRBV4-2; D gene: TRBD1; CDR3 DNA: TGTGCCAGCAGCCACGGACAGGGGGAAGAGACCCAGTACTTC; CDR3 protein: CASSHGQGEETQYF
clone size: -; J gene: TRBJ2-1; V gene: TRBV30; D gene: -; CDR3 DNA: TGTGCCTGGACCGGGGACTTAGTCTTTGGGCAGTTCTTC; CDR3 protein: CAWTGDLVFGQFF
clone size: -; J gene: TRBJ2-3; V gene: TRBV9; D gene: -; CDR3 DNA: TGTGCCAGCAGCGTAGCGGGAGTAGGGCCAGATACGCAGTATTTT; CDR3 protein: CASSVAGVGPDTQYF
clone size: -; J gene: TRBJ2-3; V gene: TRBV29-1; D gene: -; CDR3 DNA: TGCAGCGTTCGCGTCGAGTCAGATACGCAGTATTTT; CDR3 protein: CSVRVESDTQYF
clone size: -; J gene: TRBJ2-3; V gene: TRBV13; D gene: -; CDR3 DNA: TGTGCCAGCAGCTTGAGGAGACAGGGCACAGATACGCAGTATTTT; CDR3 protein: CASSLRRQGTDTQYF
clone size: -; J gene: TRBJ1-2; V gene: TRBV18; D gene: TRBD1; CDR3 DNA: TGTGCCAGCTCACCGGGACAGATAGCTAACTATGGCTACACCTTC; CDR3 protein: CASSPGQIANYGYTF
clone size: -; J gene: TRBJ1-2; V gene: TRBV5-4; D gene: TRBD1; CDR3 DNA: TGTGCCAGCAGCTTCGGACAGGGGGCGACGGGCTATGGCTACACCTTC; CDR3 protein: CASSFGQGATGYGYTF
clone size: -; J gene: TRBJ1-3; V gene: TRBV5-1; D gene: -; CDR3 DNA: TGCGCCAGCAGCTCTTCGGGAGCTGGAAACACCATATATTTT; CDR3 protein: CASSSSGAGNTIYF
clone size: -; J gene: TRBJ2-1; V gene: TRBV9; D gene: -; CDR3 DNA: TGTGCCAGCAGCGTATTGGAAAGCGACTCCTACAATGAGCAGTTCTTC; CDR3 protein: CASSVLESDSYNEQFF
clone size: -; J gene: TRBJ1-1; V gene: TRBV6-1; D gene: -; CDR3 DNA: TGTGCCAGCAGTTCCCAGATGAACACTGAAGCTTTCTTT; CDR3 protein: CASSSQMNTEAFF
clone size: -; J gene: TRBJ2-1; V gene: TRBV7-9; D gene: TRBD2; CDR3 DNA: TGTGCCAGCAGAACTAGCGGGAGTCGAAATGAGCAGTTCTTC; CDR3 protein: CASRTSGSRNEQFF
clone size: medium-sized; J gene: TRBJ2-1; V gene: TRBV7-9; D gene: -; CDR3 DNA: TGTGCCAGCAGCTTAGGTTTCTACACAGGGAAGGACAATGAGCAGTTCTTC; CDR3 protein: CASSLGFYTGKDNEQFF
clone size: -; J gene: TRBJ2-5; V gene: TRBV29-1; D gene: -; CDR3 DNA: TGCAGCGCCCGGGACATCCAAGAGACCCAGTACTTC; CDR3 protein: CSARDIQETQYF
clone size: -; J gene: TRBJ2-7; V gene: TRBV30; D gene: TRBD2; CDR3 DNA: TGTGCCTGGCTCCGCTGGCGTAGCGGGAGGAGCGCCTACGAGCAGTACTTC; CDR3 protein: CAWLRWRSGRSAYEQYF
clone size: -; J gene: TRBJ2-1; V gene: TRBV18; D gene: -; CDR3 DNA: TGTGCCAGCTCACCACCCGGCGGGAATAGGAATGAGCAGTTCTTC; CDR3 protein: CASSPPGGNRNEQFF
clone size: -; J gene: TRBJ1-2; V gene: TRBV11-3; D gene: -; CDR3 DNA: TGTGCCAGCAGCTTAACCCCGGGATCCTATGGCTACACCTTC; CDR3 protein: CASSLTPGSYGYTF
clone size: -; J gene: TRBJ2-1; V gene: TRBV7-8; D gene: TRBD1; CDR3 DNA: TGTGCCAGCAGCCCTGACAGGGTCCTCTACAATGAGCAGTTCTTC; CDR3 protein: CASSPDRVLYNEQFF
clone size: -; J gene: TRBJ1-2; V gene: TRBV19; D gene: TRBD1; CDR3 DNA: TGTGCCAGTAGTACGGGACAGGGTGGCGGCTACACCTTC; CDR3 protein: CASSTGQGGGYTF
clone size: -; J gene: TRBJ2-4; V gene: TRBV9; D gene: -; CDR3 DNA: TGTGCCAGCAGCTCGCGCGACAGCTTAGCCAAAAACATTCAGTACTTC; CDR3 protein: CASSSRDSLAKNIQYF
clone size: -; J gene: TRBJ1-1; V gene: TRBV7-7; D gene: -; CDR3 DNA: TGTGCTAGCAGCTTATCAGTGAACACTGAAGCTTTCTTT; CDR3 protein: CASSLSVNTEAFF
clone size: -; J gene: TRBJ1-5; V gene: TRBV10-3; D gene: -; CDR3 DNA: TGTGCCATCAGTGAGTCGTTGGGGCGAGGATTTTATAGCAATCAGCCCCAGCATTTT; CDR3 protein: CAISESLGRGFYSNQPQHF
clone size: -; J gene: TRBJ2-5; V gene: TRBV11-2; D gene: -; CDR3 DNA: TGTGCCAGCAGCCCAGGGAGCGGGGAGACCCAGTACTTC; CDR3 protein: CASSPGSGETQYF
clone size: -; J gene: TRBJ2-2; V gene: TRBV7-9; D gene: -; CDR3 DNA: TGTGCCACCCGGGGCCCCGGGAGCTACACCGGGGAGCTGTTTTTT; CDR3 protein: CATRGPGSYTGELFF
clone size: -; J gene: TRBJ2-7; V gene: TRBV19; D gene: TRBD1; CDR3 DNA: TGTGCCAGTACGGGACAGGGGCCATACGAGCAGTACTTC; CDR3 protein: CASTGQGPYEQYF
clone size: -; J gene: TRBJ2-5; V gene: TRBV27; D gene: TRBD2; CDR3 DNA: TGTGCCAGCAGTGCCTTTGGGGGGCTAGCGGGAGACATTTACCAAGAGACCCAGTACTTC; CDR3 protein: CASSAFGGLAGDIYQETQYF
clone size: medium-sized; J gene: TRBJ2-2; V gene: TRBV6-4; D gene: TRBD2; CDR3 DNA: TGTGCCAGCAGTCCAGCGGGAGGGACCACCGGGGAGCTGTTTTTT; CDR3 protein: CASSPAGGTTGELFF
clone size: -; J gene: TRBJ2-5; V gene: TRBV12-5; D gene: -; CDR3 DNA: TGTGCTAGTGGTCTCCTGGGGGCAGGGGCGGGAGAGACCCAGTACTTC; CDR3 protein: CASGLLGAGAGETQYF
clone size: -; J gene: TRBJ1-2; V gene: TRBV7-9; D gene: -; CDR3 DNA: TGTGCCAGCCTGGGGGCAGAGAATAACTATGGCTACACCTTC; CDR3 protein: CASLGAENNYGYTF